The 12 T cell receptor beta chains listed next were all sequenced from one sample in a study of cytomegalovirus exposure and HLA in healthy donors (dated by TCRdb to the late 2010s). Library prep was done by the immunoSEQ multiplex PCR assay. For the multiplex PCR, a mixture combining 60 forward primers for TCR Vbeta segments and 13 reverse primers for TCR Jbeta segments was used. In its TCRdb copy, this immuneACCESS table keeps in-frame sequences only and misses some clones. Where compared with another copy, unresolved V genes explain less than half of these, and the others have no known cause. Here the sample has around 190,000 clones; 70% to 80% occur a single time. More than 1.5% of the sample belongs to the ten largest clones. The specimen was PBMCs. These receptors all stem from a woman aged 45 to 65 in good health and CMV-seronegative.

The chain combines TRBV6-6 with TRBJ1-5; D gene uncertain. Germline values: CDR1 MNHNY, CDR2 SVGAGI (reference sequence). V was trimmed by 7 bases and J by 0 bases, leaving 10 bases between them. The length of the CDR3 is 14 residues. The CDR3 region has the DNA TGTGCCAGCAATACACGGGTTAGCAATCAGCCCCAGCATTTT. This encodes CASNTRVSNQPQHF.

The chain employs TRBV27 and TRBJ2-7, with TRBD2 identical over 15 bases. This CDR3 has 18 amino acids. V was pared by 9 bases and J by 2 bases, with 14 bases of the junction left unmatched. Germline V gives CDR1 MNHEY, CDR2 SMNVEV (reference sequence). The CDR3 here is CASRPAGLAGGNTYEQYF. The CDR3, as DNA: TGTGCCAGTAGGCCGGCCGGACTAGCGGGAGGGAACACCTACGAGCAGTACTTC.

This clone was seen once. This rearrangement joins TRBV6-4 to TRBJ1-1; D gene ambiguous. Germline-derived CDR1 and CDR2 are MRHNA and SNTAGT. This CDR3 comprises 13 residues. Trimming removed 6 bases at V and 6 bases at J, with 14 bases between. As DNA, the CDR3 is TGTGCCAGCAGCCTTCGAGTTGAATCTGAAGCTTTCTTT. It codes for CASSLRVESEAFF.

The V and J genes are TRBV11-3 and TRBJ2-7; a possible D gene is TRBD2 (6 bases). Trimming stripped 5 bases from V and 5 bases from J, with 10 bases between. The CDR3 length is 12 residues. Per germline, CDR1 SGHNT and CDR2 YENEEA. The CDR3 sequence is CASSHGGNEQYF. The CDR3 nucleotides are TGTGCCAGCAGCCACGGGGGAAACGAGCAGTACTTC.

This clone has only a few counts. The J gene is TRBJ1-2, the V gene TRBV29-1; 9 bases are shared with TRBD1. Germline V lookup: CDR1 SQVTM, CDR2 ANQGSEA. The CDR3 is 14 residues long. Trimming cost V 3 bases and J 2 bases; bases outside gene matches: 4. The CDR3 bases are TGCAGCGTTGAGGGGACAGGGTTGAACTATGGCTACACCTTC. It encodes CSVEGTGLNYGYTF.

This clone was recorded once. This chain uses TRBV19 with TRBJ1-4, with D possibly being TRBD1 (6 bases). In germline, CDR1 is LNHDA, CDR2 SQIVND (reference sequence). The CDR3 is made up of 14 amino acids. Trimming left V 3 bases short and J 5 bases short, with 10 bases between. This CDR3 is CASSIRTVNEKLFF. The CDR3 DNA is TGTGCCAGTAGTATCAGGACAGTAAATGAAAAACTGTTTTTT.

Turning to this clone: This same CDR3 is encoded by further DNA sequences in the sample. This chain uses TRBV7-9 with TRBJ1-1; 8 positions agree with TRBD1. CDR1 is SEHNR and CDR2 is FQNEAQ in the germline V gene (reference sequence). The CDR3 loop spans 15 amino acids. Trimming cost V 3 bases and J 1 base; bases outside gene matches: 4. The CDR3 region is CASSLGDRKNTEAFF. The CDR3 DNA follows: TGTGCCAGCAGCTTGGGGGACAGGAAGAACACTGAAGCTTTCTTT. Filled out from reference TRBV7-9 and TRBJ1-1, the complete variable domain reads DTGVSQNPRHKITKRGQNVTFRCDPISEHNRLYWYRQTLGQGPEFLTYFQNEAQLEKSRLLSDRFSAERPKGSFSTLEIQRTEQGDSAMYLCASSLGDRKNTEAFFGQGTRLTVV.

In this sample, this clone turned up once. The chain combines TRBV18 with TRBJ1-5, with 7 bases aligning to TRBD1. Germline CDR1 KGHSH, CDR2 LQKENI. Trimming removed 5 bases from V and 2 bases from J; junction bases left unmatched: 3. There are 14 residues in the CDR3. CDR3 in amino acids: CASSVQGGNQPQHF. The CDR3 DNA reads TGTGCCAGCTCAGTCCAGGGGGGCAATCAGCCCCAGCATTTT.

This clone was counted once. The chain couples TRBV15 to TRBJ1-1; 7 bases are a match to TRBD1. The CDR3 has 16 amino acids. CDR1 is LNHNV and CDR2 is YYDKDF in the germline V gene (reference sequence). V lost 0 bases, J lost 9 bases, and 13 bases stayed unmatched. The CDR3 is CATSREAPGGLGKAFF. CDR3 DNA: TGTGCCACCAGCAGAGAGGCCCCAGGGGGGCTGGGAAAAGCTTTCTTT.

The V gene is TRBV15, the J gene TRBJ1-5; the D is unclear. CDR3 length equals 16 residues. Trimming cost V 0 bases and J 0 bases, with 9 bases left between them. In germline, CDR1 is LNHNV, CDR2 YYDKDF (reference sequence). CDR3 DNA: TGTGCCACCAGCAGAGATTCTCGAGGTAGCAATCAGCCCCAGCATTTT. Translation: CATSRDSRGSNQPQHF.

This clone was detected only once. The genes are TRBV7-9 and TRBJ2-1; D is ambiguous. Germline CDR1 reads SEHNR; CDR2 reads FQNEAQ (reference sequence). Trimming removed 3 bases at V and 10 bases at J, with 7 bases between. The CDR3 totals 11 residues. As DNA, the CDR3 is TGTGCCAGCAGCTTGCGAACCGAGCAGTTCTTC. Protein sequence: CASSLRTEQFF.

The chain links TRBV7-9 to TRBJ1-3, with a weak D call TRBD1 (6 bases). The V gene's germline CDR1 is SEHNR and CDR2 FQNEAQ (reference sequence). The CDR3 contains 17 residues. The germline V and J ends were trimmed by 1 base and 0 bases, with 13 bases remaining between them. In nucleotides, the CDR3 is TGTGCCAGCAGCTTAGGGAGGGGGGGATTCTCTGGAAACACCATATATTTT. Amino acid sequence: CASSLGRGGFSGNTIYF.